This entry describes one T cell receptor (beta chain). The antigen is unknown. The sequencing template was cDNA reverse transcribed from extracted RNA. Method: immunoSEQ multiplex PCR; TCRdb's copy keeps in-frame clones and lacks some. This table has 85,000 to 95,000 clones, about 70% appearing once. This record comes from a study of CD8+ T cells in alopecia areata. Study outcomes and limitations: Clarity of TCR sharing across patients fell short of that in mice, possibly HLA-related.

The treatment: oral pan-JAK inhibitor, 5-10 mg twice daily. Sample: CD8+ T cells sorted from blood, taken at week 44, from a patient treated with tofacitinib. This clonotype was obtained from a human donor with alopecia areata.

This CDR3 is CASTHSAGGPGETQYF. The CDR3 DNA follows: TGTGCCAGCACCCATTCAGCCGGGGGCCCGGGAGAGACCCAGTACTTC. The chain carries TRBV7-8 and TRBJ2-5; TRBD1 or TRBD2 may be the D gene (6 bases each). The CDR3 loop spans 16 amino acids. The V and J ends lost 7 bases and 4 bases respectively, with 22 bases between them. Germline values: CDR1 SGHVS, CDR2 FQNEAQ. The full variable domain, completed using reference TRBV7-8 and TRBJ2-5, is GAGVSQSPRYKVAKRGQDVALRCDPISGHVSLFWYQQALGQGPEFLTYFQNEAQLDKSGLPSDRFFAERPEGSVSTLKIQRTQQEDSAVYLCASTHSAGGPGETQYFGPGTRLLVL.